The rows below give T cell receptor beta chains drawn from one sample of a study of cytomegalovirus exposure and HLA in healthy donors. Method: immunoSEQ multiplex PCR; TCRdb's copy keeps in-frame clones and lacks some. Seen here are some 120,000 clones, about four fifths observed once, and the top ten hold around 5%. The sample comprised PBMCs. These receptors came from a man aged 25 to 45 in good health and CMV-seropositive. Each CDR3 is given with its conserved first and last residue. The D gene is left open where the match is weak. Size values are once, few and many counts, or a class for expanded clones, and some rows have none.

j_gene,abundance,d_gene,v_gene,CDR3nt,CDR3aa
TRBJ1-1,.,.,TRBV6-5,TGTGCCAGCAGTTACTCGCAGTACCCCAACACTGAAGCTTTCTTT,CASSYSQYPNTEAFF
TRBJ2-5,.,TRBD1,TRBV9,TGTGCCAGCAGCGTAAACAGGGGGCTTGGGGAGACCCAGTACTTC,CASSVNRGLGETQYF
TRBJ1-4,few,TRBD1,TRBV19,TGTGCCAGTGCGGACAGGTTTGGGGAAAAACTGTTTTTT,CASADRFGEKLFF
TRBJ1-2,.,.,TRBV19,TGTGCCAGTAGTTACCGACAGCCTAACTATGGCTACCCCTTC,CASSYRQPNYGYPF
TRBJ1-5,.,.,TRBV19,TGTGCCAGTAGTATTTACTGGGGCAACAATCAGCCCCAGCATTTT,CASSIYWGNNQPQHF
TRBJ2-3,.,TRBD2,TRBV18,TGTGCCAGCTCGCAAACTAGCGGGGGAAGGGATACGCAGTATTTT,CASSQTSGGRDTQYF
TRBJ2-3,.,.,TRBV14,TGTGCCAGCAGCCAAGTACTGGGCAGGGGCACAGATACGCAGTATTTT,CASSQVLGRGTDTQYF
TRBJ2-7,.,TRBD2,TRBV27,TGTGCCAGCAGTTTAGCGGGGGGGCCCTACGAGCAGTACTTC,CASSLAGGPYEQYF
TRBJ2-5,.,TRBD1,TRBV7-6,TGTGCCAGCAGCTTAGATCCGGGGACAGGTTCCATGGCGGTGCACTTC,CASSLDPGTGSMAVHF
TRBJ1-6,.,.,TRBV6-5,TGTGCCAGCAGTTACTCGATCTATACCCTAAACTCACCCCTCCACTTT,CASSYSIYTLNSPLHF
TRBJ2-7,few,TRBD1,TRBV19,TGTGCCAGTAGTAAGAGTCAGGGGGCCTACGAGCAGTACTTC,CASSKSQGAYEQYF
TRBJ1-6,.,TRBD1,TRBV5-1,TGCGCCAACATAGGACAGGGGCAAAGCTCCTATAATTCACCCCTCCACTTT,CANIGQGQSSYNSPLHF
TRBJ2-7,few,.,TRBV5-1,TGCGCCAGCAGCTCCGGCCGAAGAGGCTCCTACGAGCAGTACTTC,CASSSGRRGSYEQYF
TRBJ1-1,.,.,TRBV28,TGTGCCAGCCGGGAGGGGACGAGTGTACGGGCTTTCTTT,CASREGTSVRAFF
TRBJ2-1,once,TRBD2,TRBV6-1,TGTGCCAGCAGGACTAGCGGGGGGTACAATGAGCAGTTCTTC,CASRTSGGYNEQFF
TRBJ1-5,.,.,TRBV6-1,TGTGCCAGCAGTGTACATCGACAGGAAGGTAACAATCAGCCCCAGCATTTT,CASSVHRQEGNNQPQHF
TRBJ2-4,.,.,TRBV29-1,TGCAGCGTCCTCCAGGGAGGGGGAGGGAACATTCAGTACTTC,CSVLQGGGGNIQYF
TRBJ2-2,.,TRBD1,TRBV5-1,TGCGCCAGCAGCCCATTGGACAGGGAGAACACCGGGGAGCTGTTTTTT,CASSPLDRENTGELFF
TRBJ2-1,.,.,TRBV30,TGTGCCTGGAGTGATGGCAGGGATGAGCAGTTCTTC,CAWSDGRDEQFF
TRBJ2-5,.,.,TRBV5-6,TGTGCCAGCAGCGGAGGGACGATTAAAGAGGAGACCCAGTACTTC,CASSGGTIKEETQYF
TRBJ1-4,.,.,TRBV7-2,TGTGCCAGCAGGCAGACAGGTTATTGGGGTAATGAAAAACTGTTTTTT,CASRQTGYWGNEKLFF
TRBJ2-3,.,TRBD2,TRBV7-9,TGTGCCAGCACCCCGGGACTAAGCACAGATACGCAGTATTTT,CASTPGLSTDTQYF
TRBJ1-2,.,TRBD1,TRBV7-2,TGTGCCAGCAGCCCACAGGGGATAGGCGGCTACACCTTC,CASSPQGIGGYTF
TRBJ1-6,.,TRBD1,TRBV7-9,TGTGCCAGCAGCCCCGAGACAGGGGCGGGACGATCACCCCTCCACTTT,CASSPETGAGRSPLHF
TRBJ1-1,.,.,TRBV2,TGTGCCAGCGGGCAGTACACTGAAGCTTTCTTT,CASGQYTEAFF
TRBJ2-7,.,.,TRBV10-2,TGCGCCAGCAGTCGGAGCTCCTACGAGCAGTACTTC,CASSRSSYEQYF
TRBJ2-7,.,TRBD1,TRBV4-3,TGCGCCAGCAGCCTAAACCGGGACAGGGCCTACGAGCAGTACTTC,CASSLNRDRAYEQYF
TRBJ2-7,.,.,TRBV5-5,TGTGCCAGCAGCTCCCACGAGCTCCATCGTAACGAGCAGTACTTC,CASSSHELHRNEQYF
TRBJ2-3,.,.,TRBV29-1,TGCAGCGTGGGGCCCTACACAGATACGCAGTATTTT,CSVGPYTDTQYF
TRBJ2-5,.,.,TRBV28,TGTGCCAGTGGAGGCGTGGAAGAGACCCAGTACTTC,CASGGVEETQYF
TRBJ2-2,.,.,TRBV13,TGTGCCAGCAGCTTATGGGGGGGCGCCGGGGAGCTGTTTTTT,CASSLWGGAGELFF
TRBJ1-4,.,.,TRBV5-6,TGTGCCAGCAGCTTCCTACAGGTCAACGGAAAACTGTTTTTT,CASSFLQVNGKLFF